A selection of T cell receptor beta chains follows, all from one sample in a study of cytomegalovirus exposure and HLA in healthy donors. Only in-frame clones appear in the TCRdb table, and some are missing; sequencing was by immunoSEQ multiplex PCR. The data contain 200,000 or so clones, about 84% of them singletons. The sample was PBMCs. The receptor source for this set is a human donor in good health. The CDR3 runs from the conserved cysteine through the conserved F or W. A D gene is named only where the DNA matches it firmly. Some rows have no size entry. The others give once, few or many, or a class for an expanded clone.

>few|TRBJ2-3|.|TRBV10-3
TGTGCCATCAGCGGAACAAGGACTTCCACAGATACGCAGTATTTT
CAISGTRTSTDTQYF
>.|TRBJ2-7|.|TRBV5-4
TGTGCCAGCAGCTTGGCGGGACATATTCCGCTCCTCCACGAGCAGTACTTC
CASSLAGHIPLLHEQYF
>.|TRBJ2-2|TRBD1|TRBV4-2
TGTGCCAGCAGCCAAGAAGCAGGGGGCGTAGTCGGGGAGCTGTTTTTT
CASSQEAGGVVGELFF
>.|TRBJ2-7|TRBD2|TRBV28
TGTGCCAGCAGTCCGGGGACTAGCGGGTCCTACGAGCAGTACTTC
CASSPGTSGSYEQYF
>.|TRBJ2-1|TRBD2|TRBV5-6
TGTGCCAGCAGCGCCTGGGGGACTAGCGGGTACAATGAGCAGTTCTTC
CASSAWGTSGYNEQFF
>few|TRBJ1-1|.|TRBV10-3
TGTGCCATCAGTGAGTTACGGACTGAAGCTTTCTTT
CAISELRTEAFF
>.|TRBJ1-5|TRBD1|TRBV4-2
TGTGCCAGCAGCCTCTCAGTGGGGGGACAGAGCCCCCAGCATTTT
CASSLSVGGQSPQHF
>.|TRBJ2-1|.|TRBV10-3
TGTGCCATCAGAGACTACTACAATGAGCAGTTCTTC
CAIRDYYNEQFF
>.|TRBJ2-1|.|TRBV5-1
TGCGCCAGCAGTGGAGGGAGCTCCTACAATGAGCAGTTCTTC
CASSGGSSYNEQFF
>.|TRBJ2-7|.|TRBV27
TGTGCCAGCAGCGACACCTACGAGCAGTACTTC
CASSDTYEQYF
>.|TRBJ2-7|TRBD1|TRBV12-5
TGTGCTAGTGGTTTGCCCGGGACAGGGAACGAGCAGTACTTC
CASGLPGTGNEQYF
>.|TRBJ2-1|.|TRBV13
TGTGCCAGCAGCTCAATCCAGGGCCTGGCGTACAATGAGCAGTTCTTC
CASSSIQGLAYNEQFF
>.|TRBJ2-3|TRBD2|TRBV7-9
TGTGCCAGCAGTTTGATGGGCGGGAGAGGCACAGATACGCAGTATTTT
CASSLMGGRGTDTQYF
>.|TRBJ2-2|.|TRBV11-3
TGTGCCAGCAGTGGAGCGGGTAACACCGGGGAGCTGTTTTTT
CASSGAGNTGELFF
>once|TRBJ2-6|TRBD1|TRBV27
TGTGCCAGCAGTTTATCGGGGACAGGGGCGTCCTTCTCTGGGGCCAACGTCCTGACTTTC
CASSLSGTGASFSGANVLTF
>.|TRBJ1-5|TRBD1|TRBV16
TGTGCCAGCAGCCCAGGTTTCAGGGGGCGGCCCCAGCATTTT
CASSPGFRGRPQHF
>.|TRBJ1-5|TRBD1|TRBV28
TGTGCCAGCAGTTTCAACAGGGGCAGGGGTGTTCAGCCCCAGCATTTT
CASSFNRGRGVQPQHF
>.|TRBJ1-1|TRBD1|TRBV18
TGTGCCAGCTCAATCTACAGGGGGGAGACTGAAGCTTTCTTT
CASSIYRGETEAFF
>.|TRBJ2-7|TRBD2|TRBV4-1
TGCGCCAGCAGCCACTTTGGTGGCGGGAGGCCCTACGAGCAGTACTTC
CASSHFGGGRPYEQYF
>.|TRBJ2-1|TRBD2|TRBV2
TGTGCCAGCAGTGAAGTCTTGGGGACTAGGAATGAGCAGTTCTTC
CASSEVLGTRNEQFF
>.|TRBJ1-5|TRBD1|TRBV4-1
TGCGCCAGCAGCCAAGAACAACAGGGGAATCAGCCCCAGCATTTT
CASSQEQQGNQPQHF
>.|TRBJ2-2|.|TRBV11-2
TGTGCCAGCAGACACCCATATCGGGGGGCTTTCGGAGGGGAGCTGTTTTTT
CASRHPYRGAFGGELFF
>.|TRBJ2-3|TRBD2|TRBV10-3
TGTGCCATCAGTGAGTCGGCGCGGGAGTCAACAGATACGCAGTATTTT
CAISESARESTDTQYF
>.|TRBJ2-1|.|TRBV6-1
TGTGCCAGCAGGGCAGGGGGGCCACCCCACAATGAGCAGTTCTTC
CASRAGGPPHNEQFF
>.|TRBJ2-7|.|TRBV19
TGTGCCAGCAGTAGAGCGTTGACAGGCTTCTACGAGCAGTACTTC
CASSRALTGFYEQYF
>.|TRBJ2-5|.|TRBV27
TGTGCCAGCAGATCGGACAGACTGGAGACCCAGTACTTC
CASRSDRLETQYF
>.|TRBJ1-2|TRBD1|TRBV6-6
TGTGCCAGCAGGGACAGGGGGGAGGATGGCTACACCTTC
CASRDRGEDGYTF
>many|TRBJ2-1|.|TRBV5-6
TGTGCCAGCAGCTCCTTCCTGAACACCTACAATGAGCAGTTCTTC
CASSSFLNTYNEQFF
>.|TRBJ2-3|.|TRBV5-1
TGCGCCAGCAGCCCCGTGAGCGGATCTAGCACAGATACGCAGTATTTT
CASSPVSGSSTDTQYF
>.|TRBJ1-2|TRBD1|TRBV5-4
TGTGCCAGCAGCTTGGAGGGACAGGGGGCCGGGGGCTACACCTTC
CASSLEGQGAGGYTF
>.|TRBJ2-7|.|TRBV7-2
TGTGCCAGCAGCCCCTTCCAACAGGTGGGCGAGCAGTACTTC
CASSPFQQVGEQYF
>once|TRBJ2-2|TRBD2|TRBV10-3
TGTGCCATCAGTAGTGGACTAGCGGGCAACACCGGGGAGCTGTTTTTT
CAISSGLAGNTGELFF
>.|TRBJ1-2|.|TRBV5-5
TGTGCCAGCAGCCCGGAGTTGGCGACGGTCTATGGCTACACCTTC
CASSPELATVYGYTF
>.|TRBJ2-7|.|TRBV28
TGTGCCAGCAGTTCGCCATCTCAGGGAAGGGGTTTGTACGAGCAGTACTTC
CASSSPSQGRGLYEQYF
>.|TRBJ2-3|TRBD2|TRBV15
TGTGCCACCAGCAGAGATCGGGAGGGATCAGATACGCAGTATTTT
CATSRDREGSDTQYF